The rows below give T cell receptor beta chains drawn from one sample of a study of OX40 agonist ivuxolimab in advanced cancers. TCRdb's copy holds only in-frame clones and misses some; the assay was immunoSEQ multiplex PCR. The data contain about 49,000 clones, roughly 80% of them singletons. Source: CD4+ or CD8+ T cells sorted from blood, taken in a trial of the OX40 agonist ivuxolimab. These receptors were taken from an adult with an advanced solid tumor such as melanoma, head and neck, liver or kidney cancer. The CDR3 runs from the conserved cysteine through the conserved F or W. A D gene is named only where the DNA matches it firmly. The size field is filled for only some rows; it gives once, few, many or a size class.

abundance | j_gene | d_gene | v_gene | CDR3aa | CDR3nt
NA | TRBJ2-1 | TRBD2 | TRBV19 | CATATSGSNEQFF | TGTGCCACCGCGACTAGCGGGAGCAATGAGCAGTTCTTC
NA | TRBJ2-1 | TRBD2 | TRBV10-3 | CAISLAGGGNEQFF | TGTGCCATCAGTCTAGCGGGAGGAGGGAATGAGCAGTTCTTC
medium-sized | TRBJ1-2 | TRBD1 | TRBV19 | CASSISVQEGAGSYGYTF | TGTGCCAGTAGTATTTCGGTCCAGGAGGGGGCTGGTAGCTATGGCTACACCTTC
NA | TRBJ2-1 | TRBD2 | TRBV28 | CASSLWYGTSGSPTVGEQFF | TGTGCCAGCAGTTTATGGTACGGGACTAGCGGGAGTCCAACAGTTGGTGAGCAGTTCTTC
NA | TRBJ1-2 | NA | TRBV7-2 | CASSALTGNYGYTF | TGTGCCAGCAGCGCCCTTACAGGGAACTATGGCTACACCTTC
NA | TRBJ2-1 | NA | TRBV4-3 | CASSQEGWGYNEQFF | TGCGCCAGCAGCCAAGAGGGCTGGGGATACAATGAGCAGTTCTTC
few | TRBJ2-4 | TRBD1 | TRBV19 | CASSGDREGAKNIQYF | TGTGCCAGTAGTGGGGACAGGGAGGGGGCCAAAAACATTCAGTACTTC
NA | TRBJ1-1 | TRBD1 | TRBV13 | CASSLRTGGMNTEAFF | TGTGCCAGCAGCTTAAGGACAGGCGGCATGAACACTGAAGCTTTCTTT
NA | TRBJ1-1 | NA | TRBV19 | CATTRAGPRVGTEAFF | TGTGCCACTACTCGTGCAGGTCCCCGAGTGGGCACTGAAGCTTTCTTT
NA | TRBJ2-3 | NA | TRBV27 | CASSPQPTRAQYF | TGTGCCAGCAGTCCCCAACCAACTAGGGCGCAGTATTTT
once | TRBJ2-1 | TRBD2 | TRBV6-5 | CASSYAGLAGNNEQFF | TGTGCCAGCAGTTACGCGGGACTAGCGGGAAACAATGAGCAGTTCTTC
NA | TRBJ2-2 | NA | TRBV5-4 | CASSLRDTGELFF | TGTGCCAGCAGTTTGCGGGACACCGGGGAGCTGTTTTTT
NA | TRBJ1-1 | TRBD1 | TRBV5-8 | CASSLRGREAFF | TGTGCCAGCAGCTTGAGGGGGCGGGAAGCTTTCTTT
NA | TRBJ2-1 | TRBD2 | TRBV19 | CASRLSRREGQGNEQFF | TGTGCCAGTAGACTTTCTAGGCGGGAGGGCCAGGGTAATGAGCAGTTCTTC
NA | TRBJ2-5 | TRBD2 | TRBV10-1 | CASSATSGSQETQYF | TGCGCCAGCAGTGCGACTAGCGGGAGCCAAGAGACCCAGTACTTC
NA | TRBJ1-2 | NA | TRBV6-6 | CASSENGYTF | TGTGCCAGCAGTGAAAATGGCTACACCTTC
NA | TRBJ2-2 | NA | TRBV5-4 | CASSLGGPSGTGELFF | TGTGCCAGCAGCTTGGGAGGCCCCTCGGGGACCGGGGAGCTGTTTTTT
NA | TRBJ1-3 | NA | TRBV7-2 | CASSLESGAGNTIYF | TGTGCCAGCAGCTTAGAGTCAGGGGCTGGAAACACCATATATTTT
NA | TRBJ2-7 | TRBD2 | TRBV11-2 | CASSSLRTSSYEQYF | TGTGCCAGCAGCTCCCTCCGGACTAGCTCCTACGAGCAGTACTTC
NA | TRBJ2-1 | TRBD2 | TRBV10-3 | CAIRASGRHSNNEQFF | TGTGCCATCAGGGCTAGCGGGAGGCACTCGAACAATGAGCAGTTCTTC
NA | TRBJ2-3 | NA | TRBV2 | CASSGRLQTSTDTQYF | TGTGCCAGCAGTGGGCGTCTCCAGACTAGCACAGATACGCAGTATTTT
NA | TRBJ1-6 | NA | TRBV9 | CASSSRGDNSPLHF | TGTGCCAGCAGCTCCCGGGGCGATAATTCACCCCTCCACTTT
NA | TRBJ1-4 | NA | TRBV5-1 | CASSPRGRAATNEKLFF | TGCGCCAGCAGCCCCAGGGGCAGGGCTGCAACTAATGAAAAACTGTTTTTT
NA | TRBJ2-2 | NA | TRBV28 | CASSLVGELFF | TGTGCCAGCAGTTTGGTCGGGGAGCTGTTTTTT
NA | TRBJ1-1 | NA | TRBV28 | CASSFRGKRAFF | TGTGCCAGCAGTTTTAGGGGTAAGAGAGCTTTCTTT
NA | TRBJ2-7 | NA | TRBV20-1 | CSARMGYEQYF | TGCAGTGCTAGAATGGGTTACGAGCAGTACTTC
NA | TRBJ1-2 | TRBD1 | TRBV30 | CAWSRDRPYGYTF | TGTGCCTGGAGCCGGGACAGGCCCTATGGCTACACCTTC